The rows below give T cell receptor beta chains drawn from one sample of a study of graft-versus-host responses after intestinal transplantation. Profiling relied on immunoSEQ multiplex PCR, and the TCRdb table lists in-frame clones only, not all of them. The table includes about 35,000 clones, 93% detected once. For these receptors, no antigen is known. Sequenced here: unstimulated CD8+ T cells sorted from spleen or lymph node cells, sampled before transplant. The source is a human donor who was the organ donor for an intestinal transplant. CDR3s include the opening cysteine and the closing phenylalanine or tryptophan. A D gene is named only where the DNA matches it firmly. Clone size is given for some rows only: seen once, a few or many times, or a class if the clone is expanded.

D gene	V gene	J gene	clone size	CDR3 DNA	CDR3 protein
.	TRBV6-6	TRBJ2-7	.	TGTGCCAGCAGCCCCAGGAGCTCCTACGAGCAGTACTTC	CASSPRSSYEQYF
.	TRBV28	TRBJ2-1	.	TGTGCCAGCAGCGTATTGGGGGAGAACAGCCGCCTTTCCTACAATGAGCAGTTCTTC	CASSVLGENSRLSYNEQFF
TRBD1	TRBV29-1	TRBJ2-5	.	TGCAGCGGTACAGGGGATCAAGAGACCCAGTACTTC	CSGTGDQETQYF
TRBD1	TRBV6-1	TRBJ2-7	.	TGTGCCAGCAGTCACAGGGGCTACGAGCAGTACTTC	CASSHRGYEQYF
TRBD2	TRBV5-1	TRBJ2-1	.	TGCGCCAGCAGCTTGGGGACTAGCGATACCTACAATGAGCAGTTCTTC	CASSLGTSDTYNEQFF
TRBD2	TRBV13	TRBJ2-5	.	TGTGCCAGCAGCTCCCCCTTGGGGCGGGAGAGGAAAGAGACCCAGTACTTC	CASSSPLGRERKETQYF
TRBD2	TRBV4-3	TRBJ2-7	.	TGCGCCAGCAGCCAAGGAGGGCTAGCGGGAGGCTCGGTGTACGAGCAGTACTTC	CASSQGGLAGGSVYEQYF
TRBD2	TRBV6-4	TRBJ2-5	.	TGTGTCAAGCCGGGGGGTCCTCGGGTTGGGAGTGGCGAGACCCAGTACTTC	CVKPGGPRVGSGETQYF
.	TRBV7-2	TRBJ2-7	.	TGTGCCAGCAGCCTAGACCCCCGGGGCGAGCAGTACTTC	CASSLDPRGEQYF
.	TRBV4-2	TRBJ2-3	once	TGTGCCAGCAGCCAAGATTACGGTTCGATTACTAGCACAGATACGCAGTATTTT	CASSQDYGSITSTDTQYF
TRBD2	TRBV28	TRBJ2-1	.	TGTGCCAGCAGTTTCCCCTCGGAGGGAGGGCCGAACAATGAGCAGTTCTTC	CASSFPSEGGPNNEQFF
.	TRBV9	TRBJ2-1	once	TGTGCCAGCAGCGTGGGGGACTTCCACAATGAGCAGTTCTTC	CASSVGDFHNEQFF
.	TRBV3-2	TRBJ2-7	.	TGTGCCAGCAGCCAGCAGTACTTC	CASSQQYF
.	TRBV28	TRBJ1-5	.	TGTGCCAGCAGAGCAGACAGTTTCGCGAATCAGCCCCAGCATTTT	CASRADSFANQPQHF
.	TRBV5-6	TRBJ2-7	.	TGTGCCAGCAGCTTGTCCCCGCCGGGACATCTCTACGAGCAGTACTTC	CASSLSPPGHLYEQYF
.	TRBV27	TRBJ2-1	.	TGTGCCAGCAGCCCGGGACCCCTCGTTGGATACGAGCAGTTCTTC	CASSPGPLVGYEQFF
TRBD1	TRBV5-1	TRBJ2-3	.	TGCGCCAGCAGCTTGGCAGAGGGGGCTCGCACAGATACGCAGTATTTT	CASSLAEGARTDTQYF
.	TRBV4-3	TRBJ2-2	.	TGCGCCAGCAGCCAAGACGTTGTGAACACCGGGGAGCTGTTTTTT	CASSQDVVNTGELFF
.	TRBV28	TRBJ1-1	.	TGTGCCAGCAGCCCTACCTTTAGGGGGAATGAAGCTTTCTTT	CASSPTFRGNEAFF
.	TRBV6-1	TRBJ1-1	once	TGTGCCAGCAATAGCGGGCCGTTCACTGAAGCTTTCTTT	CASNSGPFTEAFF
TRBD1	TRBV7-9	TRBJ1-2	.	TGTGCCAGCAGCCCCCGGGGGATCAGGGGGCATGGCTACACCTTC	CASSPRGIRGHGYTF
TRBD2	TRBV29-1	TRBJ2-7	.	TGCAGCGTTGAAGTGGCGGGAGCGGGCTACGAGCAGTACTTC	CSVEVAGAGYEQYF
TRBD1	TRBV7-9	TRBJ2-1	.	TGTGCCAGCAGCGGAGACAGGGTAAAGGGCTATGAGCAGTTCTTC	CASSGDRVKGYEQFF
.	TRBV7-3	TRBJ2-1	.	TGTGCCAGCAGCTTATCTAACCGCAGGGATGAGCAGTTCTTC	CASSLSNRRDEQFF
.	TRBV2	TRBJ2-3	.	TGTGCCAGCCTCGAGGCGGTGGGTGATACGCAGTATTTT	CASLEAVGDTQYF
.	TRBV27	TRBJ2-1	.	TGTGCCAGCAGTGGGGGTTGGAATGAGCAGTTCTTC	CASSGGWNEQFF
.	TRBV5-6	TRBJ1-5	.	TGTGCCAGCAGCTTAGGACCCTGGGGCAATCAGCCCCAGCATTTT	CASSLGPWGNQPQHF